This TCR beta chain was recovered during a study of post-analysis software for immune sequencing data. Whole-study results and caveats: With TRBV5-6, TRBV5-1 and TRBV20-1 included, about five TRBV segments were more frequent in patients than in controls.

Carried by the TCR beta cDNA libraries were unique molecular identifiers. TCRdb redid the calling of the PCR reads with MiXCR, one entry per CDR3 protein. Among hundreds of thousands of distinct CDR3 sequences, 25% to 30% were seen once, and the ten largest hold roughly 0.53%. The table lists this clonotype with a few counts. Its antigen remains unidentified. Trimming cost V 7 bases and J 6 bases, with 8 bases left between them. Germline loops: CDR1 MDHEN, CDR2 SYDVKM. The CDR3 runs to 11 residues. This chain joins TRBV28 and TRBJ2-3; no clear D. Material for sequencing was blood. The TCR sequence derives from a girl between 5 and 17 years old with multiple sclerosis. The CDR3 DNA follows: TGTGCCAGCACTAAACAGGATACGCAGTATTTT. Translation gives CASTKQDTQYF.